The T cell receptor (beta chain) described here comes from a study of blood T cells in healthy people across ages. V lost 3 bases to trimming and J lost 5 bases, with 5 bases between them. The CDR3 extends over 11 amino acids. Germline V gives CDR1 GTSNPN, CDR2 SVGIG (reference sequence). Study results and limitations: Bulk PBMC profiling left naive and antigen-experienced comparisons inconclusive. Long-lived and aged donors differed, with more naive CD4+ cells and higher diversity in the long-lived.

Per sample, extraction of total RNA gave at least 5.5 micrograms in every case. A second PCR, run for about 6 to 11 cycles, used a sample-barcoded 5' primer plus a J-beta primer mix. Every sample gave at least 2.5 million paired-end reads containing CDR3. Using its own MiXCR run on the 5' RACE reads, TCRdb lists one record per CDR3 protein. The sample shows around 940,000 distinct CDR3 sequences, roughly half of them seen only once. Notes on this clonotype: The antigen remains unidentified.

The chain carries TRBV30 and TRBJ2-1; D remains unclear. The source of this sequence is a woman aged 60-75 years in good health. The specimen sequenced was blood. The CDR3 DNA reads TGTGCCTGGAGCCAGCACAATGAGCAGTTCTTC. It is translated as CAWSQHNEQFF.